These T cell receptor beta chains were read from a single sample in a study of PD-1 blockade in mismatch repair-deficient tumors. TCRdb's table, derived via immunoSEQ multiplex PCR, lists solely in-frame clones and lacks some. The table shows over 13,000 clones, with roughly 80% occurring only once. Which antigens these TCRs recognize remains unknown. The sequencing here drew on cells cultured in vitro, taken from a patient treated with pembrolizumab. These receptors were obtained from an adult with mismatch repair-deficient cancer. Each CDR3 is given with its conserved first and last residue. The D gene is left open where the match is weak. The size of a clone is reported for some rows only, either as once, few or many, or as a class for expanded clones.

J gene,D gene,V gene,clone size,CDR3 DNA,CDR3 protein
TRBJ2-2,TRBD2,TRBV27,-,TGTGCCAGCAGTAGCGGGAGAGCAGGCGGGGAGCTGTTTTTT,CASSSGRAGGELFF
TRBJ2-7,-,TRBV6-1,-,TGTGCCAGCAGTGAAAGTTGGGTTGCGCAGTACTTC,CASSESWVAQYF
TRBJ2-7,-,TRBV30,-,TGTGCCTGGAGTAGTGGACCAAGCTCCTACGAGCAGTACTTC,CAWSSGPSSYEQYF
TRBJ1-5,-,TRBV19,-,TGTGCCAGTAGGGGGGTGGTTCAGCCCCAGCATTTT,CASRGVVQPQHF
TRBJ2-5,-,TRBV6-5,-,TGTGCCAGCAGTTACACCCCATTGGGAGGAGAGACCCAGTACTTC,CASSYTPLGGETQYF
TRBJ2-2,TRBD1,TRBV10-1,-,TGCGCCAGCAGCCGGGACAGGGGGCGCCGCGGGGAGCTGTTTTTT,CASSRDRGRRGELFF
TRBJ2-1,-,TRBV7-9,once,TGTGCCAGCAGCTTAACCAGGGGGGTCTACAATGAGCAGTTCTTC,CASSLTRGVYNEQFF
TRBJ2-7,TRBD1,TRBV28,-,TGTGCCAGCAGTCCACGGACAGGGTCCCGCTACCAGCAGTACTTC,CASSPRTGSRYQQYF
TRBJ1-1,-,TRBV6-6,-,TGTGCCAGCAGCCTTGGAGGGGGAACTGAAGCTTTCTTT,CASSLGGGTEAFF
TRBJ1-4,-,TRBV29-1,-,TGCAGCGTTATGGAGGGGGGGCGTGAAAAACTGTTTTTT,CSVMEGGREKLFF
TRBJ1-1,-,TRBV9,-,TGTGCCAGCAGCGTAGTGGGGACGGGGACCACTGAAGCTTTCTTT,CASSVVGTGTTEAFF
TRBJ1-5,-,TRBV7-9,-,TGTGCCAGCAGCTTAGGCGGGACGGACCTTAATCAGCCCCAGCATTTT,CASSLGGTDLNQPQHF
TRBJ2-4,TRBD1,TRBV4-2,-,TGTGCCAGCAGCCAAGGGGGACAGTGGCTGTACTTC,CASSQGGQWLYF
TRBJ1-3,-,TRBV19,-,TGTGCCAGTAGTACCCCCGGAAGTGCCAGCTCTGGAAACACCATATATTTT,CASSTPGSASSGNTIYF
TRBJ2-2,-,TRBV18,-,TGTGCCAGCTCACCGTTCCAGTTGCGGGGGAACACCGGGGAGCTGTTTTTT,CASSPFQLRGNTGELFF
TRBJ1-2,-,TRBV29-1,-,TGCAGCGTTGAAGATCGGGGTCCCTCCTATGGCTACACCTTC,CSVEDRGPSYGYTF
TRBJ1-2,TRBD1,TRBV6-1,-,TGTGCCAGCACTCCAGGAGGGACAGACTATGGCTACACCTTC,CASTPGGTDYGYTF
TRBJ2-3,TRBD1,TRBV19,-,TGTGCCAGTAGTTTTCAGGGGGACCTCACAGATACGCAGTATTTT,CASSFQGDLTDTQYF
TRBJ1-2,TRBD1,TRBV29-1,-,TGCAGCGTTGATCCCAGACAGGGTAATGGCTACACCTTC,CSVDPRQGNGYTF
TRBJ2-3,TRBD2,TRBV2,few,TGTGCCAGCAGTGAATCGGGACTAGCGGGATTGGAAACGCAGTATTTT,CASSESGLAGLETQYF
TRBJ1-6,-,TRBV7-9,-,TGTGCCAGCAGCTTACACAGGAATAATTCACCCCTCCACTTT,CASSLHRNNSPLHF
TRBJ1-1,-,TRBV27,-,TGTGCCAGCAGTTGGGTAGTGAACACTGAAGCTTTCTTT,CASSWVVNTEAFF
TRBJ1-5,-,TRBV29-1,few,TGCAGCGTTGAAGAGGGGGGCCACCAGCCCCAGCATTTT,CSVEEGGHQPQHF
TRBJ1-2,-,TRBV4-1,few,TGCGCCAGCAGCCAAGGGGACATTCGGGGGGACTATGGCTACACCTTC,CASSQGDIRGDYGYTF
TRBJ2-5,-,TRBV5-6,-,TGTGCCAGCAGCGATGACAGCTTGGGAGAGACCCAGTACTTC,CASSDDSLGETQYF
TRBJ1-2,-,TRBV18,-,TGTGCCAGCTCACCCCAAGACGGATCCAACTTCTATGGCTACACCTTC,CASSPQDGSNFYGYTF
TRBJ2-5,TRBD2,TRBV4-2,-,TGTGCCAGCAGCCAACCCCTAACTAGCGGCCAAGAGACCCAGTACTTC,CASSQPLTSGQETQYF
TRBJ2-5,-,TRBV5-4,-,TGTGCCAGCAGCCCCGGACTTTCTACGGAGACCCAGTACTTC,CASSPGLSTETQYF
TRBJ1-4,TRBD1,TRBV2,few,TGTGCCAGCGAAGAGGGCGGGACAGTTAATGAAAAACTGTTTTTT,CASEEGGTVNEKLFF
TRBJ2-3,-,TRBV29-1,-,TGCAGCGTTGAAGGAGTAGCGGCAACTAGCACAGATACGCAGTATTTT,CSVEGVAATSTDTQYF
TRBJ1-2,TRBD1,TRBV7-9,few,TGTGCCAGCAGCGAAGCCGGGACAGGGTGGTATGGCTACACCTTC,CASSEAGTGWYGYTF
TRBJ1-2,TRBD1,TRBV28,-,TGTGCCAGCAGTTTCCCGGACAGGGCAAATGGCTACACCTTC,CASSFPDRANGYTF
TRBJ2-3,TRBD2,TRBV6-4,-,TGTGCCAGCAGCAGCGGGAGAGAAACAGATACGCAGTATTTT,CASSSGRETDTQYF